The rows below give T cell receptor beta chains drawn from one sample of a study of blood T cell repertoires in COVID-19. The data were produced by immunoSEQ multiplex PCR, yet TCRdb's version contains in-frame clones alone and is incomplete. Here the sample spans 70,000 to 95,000 clones, more than 75% being singletons. Sequencing was done on a sample of peripheral blood. These receptors originate from a woman older than 75 with active COVID-19. CDR3s include the opening cysteine and the closing phenylalanine or tryptophan. The D gene is left open where the match is weak. For some rows the clone size is stated as once, few or many, or as a class when expanded; others skip it.

size: NA
V: TRBV18
length: 18
D: TRBD2
J: TRBJ2-3
CDR3: CASSRTDSGTSGTDTQYF
DNA: TGTGCCAGCTCACGGACAGACTCCGGGACTAGCGGAACCGATACGCAGTATTTT

size: NA
V: TRBV15
length: 14
D: NA
J: TRBJ1-6
CDR3: CATSRAGEGSPLHF
DNA: TGTGCCACCAGCAGAGCAGGGGAGGGCTCACCCCTCCACTTT

size: NA
V: TRBV23-1
length: 13
D: NA
J: TRBJ2-1
CDR3: CASSLRGSDEQFF
DNA: TGCGCCAGCAGTCTCAGGGGATCCGATGAGCAGTTCTTC

size: NA
V: TRBV19
length: 13
D: TRBD1
J: TRBJ2-1
CDR3: CASRQGNNNEQFF
DNA: TGTGCCAGCCGACAGGGGAATAACAATGAGCAGTTCTTC

size: NA
V: TRBV5-3
length: 14
D: TRBD1
J: TRBJ1-1
CDR3: CARSLQGMNTEAFF
DNA: TGTGCCAGAAGCTTACAGGGGATGAACACTGAAGCTTTCTTT

size: NA
V: TRBV10-3
length: 12
D: TRBD1
J: TRBJ2-7
CDR3: CATLGTGNEQYF
DNA: TGTGCCACTCTAGGGACAGGGAACGAGCAGTACTTC

size: NA
V: TRBV27
length: 13
D: NA
J: TRBJ2-7
CDR3: CASARATAGEQYF
DNA: TGTGCCAGCGCAAGGGCCACGGCGGGCGAGCAGTACTTC

size: NA
V: TRBV5-5
length: 14
D: NA
J: TRBJ2-5
CDR3: CASSSVGRGGTQYF
DNA: TGTGCCAGCAGCTCAGTCGGGCGAGGGGGAACCCAGTACTTC

size: NA
V: TRBV10-3
length: 15
D: TRBD1
J: TRBJ2-1
CDR3: CAISAGTGYYNEQFF
DNA: TGTGCCATCAGTGCCGGGACAGGGTACTACAATGAGCAGTTCTTC

size: once
V: TRBV19
length: 15
D: TRBD2
J: TRBJ2-3
CDR3: CASRPTSGSTDTQYF
DNA: TGTGCCAGTAGACCAACTAGCGGGAGCACAGATACGCAGTATTTT

size: NA
V: TRBV28
length: 14
D: TRBD1
J: TRBJ1-5
CDR3: CASSSGGSNQPQHF
DNA: TGTGCCAGCAGTTCAGGGGGGAGCAATCAGCCCCAGCATTTT

size: NA
V: TRBV19
length: 14
D: TRBD1
J: TRBJ1-5
CDR3: CASNVGQGYQPQHF
DNA: TGTGCCAGTAACGTGGGACAGGGATATCAGCCCCAGCATTTT

size: NA
V: TRBV7-2
length: 13
D: TRBD1
J: TRBJ2-5
CDR3: CASSWDRVETQYF
DNA: TGTGCCAGCAGCTGGGACAGGGTCGAGACCCAGTACTTC

size: once
V: TRBV27
length: 15
D: NA
J: TRBJ2-7
CDR3: CASSLLSGAVYEQYF
DNA: TGTGCCAGCAGTTTACTTTCAGGGGCGGTCTACGAGCAGTACTTC

size: NA
V: TRBV19
length: 15
D: TRBD1
J: TRBJ2-7
CDR3: CASSLPGQGMLEQYF
DNA: TGTGCCAGTAGTTTACCGGGACAGGGGATGCTGGAGCAGTACTTC

size: NA
V: TRBV28
length: 14
D: TRBD2
J: TRBJ2-3
CDR3: CASSLRLAGDTQYF
DNA: TGTGCCAGCAGTTTACGGCTAGCGGGAGATACGCAGTATTTT

size: NA
V: TRBV7-8
length: 12
D: NA
J: TRBJ2-7
CDR3: CASSRGLYEQYF
DNA: TGTGCCAGCAGCCGGGGCCTCTACGAGCAGTACTTC

size: NA
V: TRBV19
length: 14
D: NA
J: TRBJ1-5
CDR3: CASSWRWESQPQHF
DNA: TGTGCCAGTAGCTGGAGATGGGAGTCTCAGCCCCAGCATTTT

size: NA
V: TRBV18
length: 13
D: TRBD1
J: TRBJ1-2
CDR3: CASSRGTGGGYTF
DNA: TGTGCCAGCTCACGAGGGACAGGGGGAGGCTACACCTTC

size: NA
V: TRBV29-1
length: 15
D: TRBD1
J: TRBJ2-3
CDR3: CSVTPRDRATDTQYF
DNA: TGCAGCGTCACCCCCCGGGACAGAGCCACAGATACGCAGTATTTT